The 28 T cell receptor beta chains reported below all come from one sample, sequenced in a study of Graves' ophthalmopathy and Graves' hyperthyroidism. From RNA, the CDR3 regions of TCR beta chains were amplified and sequenced. An opening RT-PCR round employed HTBI primers and preceded a second-round multiplex PCR. TCRdb reprocessed the multiplex PCR reads via MiXCR and lists one record per CDR3 protein. Counted here are about 740,000 distinct CDR3 sequences, approximately 40% occurring once; the ten biggest clones make up approximately 43%. The source material was peripheral blood. All receptors come from an adult man with Graves' ophthalmopathy.

A note on this clonotype: A read error is likely, as this CDR3 ends without the conserved phenylalanine or tryptophan. The V call is TRBV7-2, the J call TRBJ2-5, with 7 bases that match TRBD1. The trim removed 1 base at V and 5 bases at J, leaving 7 bases unmatched. Per germline, CDR1 SGHTA and CDR2 FQGNSA. The CDR3 is made up of 15 amino acids. CDR3 amino acids: CASSLGSGRGETQYV. CDR3 coding DNA: TGTGCCAGCAGCTTAGGGAGCGGCAGGGGGGAGACCCAGTACGTC.

This chain connects TRBV4-3 to TRBJ1-1; 7 bases agree with TRBD1. J was trimmed by 11 bases and V by 6 bases; bases with no gene match: 6. Germline-derived CDR1 and CDR2 are LGHNA and YSLEER. CDR3 length: 11 residues. CDR3 amino acids: CASRVRGNAFF. CDR3 sequence (DNA): TGCGCCAGCAGAGTCAGGGGGAATGCTTTCTTT.

To note about this clonotype: Just one base apart from a much larger clone, this may be a read error. V is TRBV7-9 and J is TRBJ2-5, with TRBD2 identical over 7 bases. The V gene's germline CDR1 is SEHNR and CDR2 FQNEAQ (reference sequence). This CDR3 contains 14 residues. The CDR3 DNA sequence: TGTGCCACCGCCACGGGGGGATTAAAAGAGATCCAGTACTTC. Protein product: CATATGGLKEIQYF.

This clonotype was observed many times. The J gene is TRBJ1-5, the V gene TRBV4-3; D call uncertain. The CDR3 is made up of 14 amino acids. Germline V gene sequence: CDR1 LGHNA, CDR2 YSLEER. V gave up 0 bases and J gave up 6 bases, with 9 bases separating them. The CDR3, as DNA: TGCGCCAGCAGCCAAGAGGGAGCTGCTCAGCCCCAGCATTTT. Amino acid sequence: CASSQEGAAQPQHF.

This chain connects TRBV24-1 to TRBJ2-5; no clear D gene. In germline, CDR1 is KGHDR, CDR2 SFDVKD. V was pared by 3 bases and J by 1 base, with 20 bases between. The CDR3 loop spans 18 amino acids. The CDR3 spells CATSDLCSHISIQETQYF. CDR3 nucleotides: TGTGCCACCAGTGATCTCTGCAGCCACATTAGCATCCAAGAGACCCAGTACTTC.

The table lists this clonotype with a few counts. V and J are TRBV10-3 and TRBJ2-7, with D possibly being TRBD1 (5 bases). The CDR3 is made up of 12 amino acids. The ends were cut back, 10 bases at V and 3 bases at J, with 13 bases in the middle. Germline V gene data show CDR1 as ENHRY and CDR2 as SYGVKD. CDR3 nucleotide sequence: TGTGCCAGCAGCAACACAGGCTACGAGCAGTACTTC. It codes for CASSNTGYEQYF.

This clonotype was recorded at least ten times. The chain recombines TRBV29-1 with TRBJ1-3; D unresolved. V was cut by 6 bases and J by 0 bases, with 6 bases left in between. The CDR3 totals 12 residues. Germline lookup yields CDR1 SQVTM and CDR2 ANQGSEA. CDR3 sequence (DNA): TGCAGCGTATACATCTCTGGAAACACCATATATTTT. This encodes CSVYISGNTIYF.

This clonotype was detected only a few times. The chain employs TRBV20-1 and TRBJ1-3; D remains unclear. The CDR3 length is 15 residues. Germline V gives CDR1 DFQATT, CDR2 SNEGSKA (reference sequence). Trimming took off 3 bases at V and 0 bases at J, with 12 bases between the two ends. This CDR3 reads CSARGGGSSGNTIYF. Written as DNA, the CDR3 is TGCAGTGCTAGGGGTGGAGGGAGCTCTGGAAACACCATATATTTT.

Many counts were recorded for this clonotype. The chain joins TRBV19 to TRBJ1-2; D ambiguous. Trimming left V 9 bases short and J 7 bases short, with 21 bases between. CDR3 size: 14 residues. CDR1 LNHDA and CDR2 SQIVND come from the germline V gene (reference sequence). For the CDR3, the DNA is TGTGCCAGCACACATGCAGGCCGGCCGAGTGGCTACACCTTC. It yields the protein CASTHAGRPSGYTF.

The genes are TRBV7-6 and TRBJ2-7; D call uncertain. Deletions cut 8 bases from V and 3 bases from J, with 20 bases between. Germline loops: CDR1 SGHVS, CDR2 FNYEAQ. This CDR3 is built from 15 residues. CDR3 DNA: TGTGCCAGCTCACCAACGAGACCAGCCATCTACGAGCAGTACTTC. It translates to CASSPTRPAIYEQYF. Together with reference TRBV7-6 and TRBJ2-7, the CDR3 gives the full variable domain: GAGVSQSPRYKVTKRGQDVALRCDPISGHVSLYWYRQALGQGPEFLTYFNYEAQQDKSGLPNDRFSAERPEGSISTLTIQRTEQRDSAMYRCASSPTRPAIYEQYFGPGTRLTVT.

V usage is TRBV11-2 and J usage is TRBJ2-7; D is unresolved. Germline V CDR1 and CDR2: SGHAT, FQNNGV. The CDR3 has 15 residues. The V end was cut by 5 bases, the J end by 5 bases, with 19 bases between. The CDR3 region is CASSPGLHSEDEQYF. The CDR3 bases are TGTGCCAGCAGCCCAGGTCTCCATTCCGAGGACGAGCAGTACTTC.

The chain uses TRBV30 and TRBJ1-1, with TRBD1 as a possible D gene (6 bases). CDR1 GTSNPN and CDR2 SVGIG come from the germline V gene (reference sequence). The CDR3 runs 15 residues. The V and J ends lost 5 bases and 3 bases respectively, with 19 bases between them. CDR3 nucleotide sequence: TGTGCCTGGGCTCATCACAGGGCGGAGGACACTGAAGCTTTCTTT. It codes for CAWAHHRAEDTEAFF.

There are a few counts of this clonotype. The CDR3 nucleotides read TGTGCCAGCAGCTTGCCAACGTCGGGTCTAGGTGAAGCTTTCTTT. Translated: CASSLPTSGLGEAFF. V gene TRBV5-5 combines with J gene TRBJ1-1; no reliable D call. CDR1 SGHKS and CDR2 YYEKEE come from the germline V gene (reference sequence). Trimming removed 1 base from V and 7 bases from J, with 17 bases in between. The CDR3 is made up of 15 amino acids. Filled out from reference TRBV5-5 and TRBJ1-1, the complete variable domain reads DAGVTQSPTHLIKTRGQQVTLRCSPISGHKSVSWYQQVLGQGPQFIFQYYEKEERGRGNFPDRFSARQFPNYSSELNVNALLLGDSALYLCASSLPTSGLGEAFFGQGTRLTVV.

The gene calls are TRBV11-1 and TRBJ1-1; the D is unclear. The CDR3 is made up of 14 amino acids. V gave up 5 bases and J gave up 3 bases, with 13 bases separating them. Germline V gene sequence: CDR1 SGHAT, CDR2 FQDESV (reference sequence). The CDR3 loop reads CASSGGWADTEAFF. The CDR3 coding sequence is TGTGCCAGCAGCGGCGGGTGGGCTGACACTGAAGCTTTCTTT.

The V gene is TRBV2, the J gene TRBJ1-1; D remains ambiguous. Germline values: CDR1 SNHLY, CDR2 FYNNEI. This CDR3 comprises 14 residues. V was trimmed by 6 bases and J by 2 bases, leaving 13 bases between them. In DNA form, the CDR3 reads TGTGCCAGCAGCCAAGATATACTTAACACTGAAGCTTTCTTT. This gives the protein CASSQDILNTEAFF.

This clonotype was recorded at least ten times. The chain links TRBV10-3 to TRBJ2-5, with 7 bases fitting TRBD2. V was clipped by 0 bases and J by 4 bases; unmatched bases: 8. This CDR3 comprises 16 residues. Per the germline V gene, CDR1 is ENHRY and CDR2 is SYGVKD. The DNA of the CDR3 is TGTGCCATCAGTGAGTCTGGGGGAGGGCCGAGAGAGACCCAGTACTTC. This encodes CAISESGGGPRETQYF.

This clonotype appeared a few times. V is TRBV25-1 and J is TRBJ1-2, with D possibly being TRBD1 (6 bases). Trimming removed 8 bases at V and 4 bases at J, with 14 bases between. Germline lookup yields CDR1 MGHDK and CDR2 SYGVNS. The CDR3 has 13 residues. The CDR3 here is CASLPQGIYGYTF. Here the CDR3 DNA reads TGTGCCAGCCTACCACAGGGAATCTATGGCTACACCTTC.

Details on this clonotype: This may come from a read error, since a much larger clone is one base off. This rearrangement joins TRBV2 to TRBJ2-5; D is unresolved. CDR1 and CDR2 from the germline V gene are SNHLY and FYNNEI. The CDR3 spans 14 residues. The germline V and J ends were trimmed by 1 base and 0 bases, with 6 bases remaining between them. The CDR3 loop reads CASSEGINQETQYF. The CDR3 coding sequence is TGTGCCAGCAGTGAAGGTATCAACCAAGAGACCCAGTACTTC.

Worth noting for this clonotype: This could be a read error, since a much larger clone is one nucleotide away. CDR3 nucleotides: TGTGCCACCGAGCGACCCGGGAGGGAGACCCAGTGCTTC. This codes for CATERPGRETQCF. The rearrangement joins TRBV10-3 to TRBJ2-5; 8 nucleotides line up with TRBD2. The CDR3 has 13 amino acids. Looked up from germline, CDR1 is ENHRY and CDR2 is SYGVKD.

The chain has TRBV5-6 and TRBJ2-6; the D gene is possibly TRBD2 (6 bases). The ends were cut back, 0 bases at V and 0 bases at J, with 13 bases in the middle. The germline V gene has CDR1 SGHDT and CDR2 YYEEEE. CDR3 length: 18 amino acids. The CDR3 DNA follows: TGTGCCAGCAGCTTGGTAGACCCGACTAGCTCTGGGGCCAACGTCCTGACTTTC. Translation gives CASSLVDPTSSGANVLTF.

The gene calls are TRBV2 and TRBJ1-2; TRBD1 matches at 11 bases. Trimming at V came to 6 bases and at J to 8 bases, leaving 8 bases not matched to a gene. This CDR3 is built from 14 residues. Germline values: CDR1 SNHLY, CDR2 FYNNEI. The CDR3 DNA reads as TGTGCCAGCAGAATACGGACAGGGGGCTTGGGCTACACCTTC. Its translation is CASRIRTGGLGYTF.

This clonotype was seen a few times. The chain has TRBV20-1 and TRBJ1-4; tentatively, D is TRBD1 (6 bases). Germline V lookup: CDR1 DFQATT, CDR2 SNEGSKA (reference sequence). V gave up 4 bases and J gave up 7 bases, with 13 bases separating them. The CDR3 contains 13 residues. The CDR3 DNA is TGCAGTGCTAATACAGGGATGGCTGAAAAACTGTTTTTT. Translated, it gives CSANTGMAEKLFF.

The chain combines TRBV20-1 with TRBJ2-5; tentative D call: TRBD2 (6 bases). The CDR3 length is 13 residues. Germline V CDR1 and CDR2: DFQATT, SNEGSKA (reference sequence). V gave up 0 bases and J gave up 5 bases, with 10 bases separating them. CDR3 region: CSAREGLSETQYF. Here the CDR3 DNA reads TGCAGTGCTAGAGAGGGACTTTCTGAGACCCAGTACTTC.

The chain employs TRBV7-9 and TRBJ1-4, with a possible D match to TRBD1 (5 bases). V was clipped by 5 bases and J by 4 bases, with 14 bases between them. Germline V gene data show CDR1 as SEHNR and CDR2 as FQNEAQ (reference sequence). The CDR3 is 15 residues long. The CDR3 region is CASSPRGELNEKLFF. The CDR3 DNA reads TGTGCCAGCAGCCCACGAGGGGAGCTTAATGAAAAACTGTTTTTT.

The chain links TRBV20-1 to TRBJ2-7, with 10 nucleotides matching TRBD2. The CDR3 covers 14 residues. Losses at the gene ends were 1 base for V and 4 bases for J; bases not matched to a gene: 4. Germline V CDR1 and CDR2: DFQATT, SNEGSKA (reference sequence). The CDR3 DNA is TGCAGTGCTAGAGCCCTAGCGGGAGAATACGAGCAGTACTTC. Its translation: CSARALAGEYEQYF.

This clonotype was counted ten times or more. No conserved phenylalanine or tryptophan is present at the end of the CDR3, so a read error is the likely explanation. The DNA is left out, because the CDR3 cannot be placed on it with certainty; the CDR3 is given as TCRdb lists it. The chain has TRBV10-3 and TRBJ2-7; the table's D call TRBD2 went unverified against the DNA. Germline CDR1 reads ENHRY; CDR2 reads SYGVKD. The CDR3 length equals 13 residues, ends included. CDR3 in amino acids: CAISEEASGGISL.

This clonotype appeared once. The rearrangement joins TRBV20-1 to TRBJ2-7, with D perhaps TRBD1 (5 bases). The V end lost 1 base, the J end lost 2 bases, and 9 bases lay between the germline ends. CDR1 is DFQATT and CDR2 is SNEGSKA in the germline V gene (reference sequence). The CDR3 runs 13 residues. CDR3 region: CSARVSGTYEQYF. The DNA for the CDR3 is TGCAGTGCTAGAGTATCAGGGACCTACGAGCAGTACTTC.

This clonotype has more than one count but fewer than ten. The chain is built from TRBV18 and TRBJ2-7; the D is unclear. The CDR3 totals 13 residues. Trimming removed 3 bases at V and 3 bases at J, with 9 bases between. Germline V gene data show CDR1 as KGHSH and CDR2 as LQKENI. Here the CDR3 DNA reads TGTGCCAGCTCACCCCACCGTAACTACGAGCAGTACTTC. Translation: CASSPHRNYEQYF.